The sequence of this T cell receptor beta chain was determined in a study of T cell changes during pregnancy in multiple sclerosis. TCRdb's table, derived via immunoSEQ multiplex PCR, lists solely in-frame clones and lacks some. The sample has around 30,000 clones, roughly 90% seen once; the top ten hold around a tenth. Germline CDR1 and CDR2: SEHNR and FQNEAQ (reference sequence). CDR3 length equals 16 residues. The V gene end was trimmed by 4 bases and the J gene end by 3 bases; junction bases not matched to a gene: 10. Here the sequenced sample was CD8+ T cells from peripheral blood mononuclear cells, taken in the first trimester of pregnancy. The TCR was taken from a female donor with multiple sclerosis, enrolled in a pregnancy study. This chain links TRBV7-9 with TRBJ2-5, with 8 positions matching TRBD2. The CDR3 DNA is TGTGCCAGCAGCTACCTCGCGGGGGGTCTCGAAGAGACCCAGTACTTC. Amino acids: CASSYLAGGLEETQYF.